This T cell receptor beta chain derives from a study of OX40 agonist ivuxolimab in advanced cancers. About the research overall: The patients received agonistic anti-OX40 (CD134) antibody ivuxolimab. General observations from the study: On average, a greater number of expanded clones characterised CD8+ T cells relative to CD4+. In the 0.1 to 3.0 mg/kg range, CD4+ and CD8+ blood T cells had expanded clonally by week 6.

The sample holds one count of this clone. Its target is unknown. V trimming: 8 bases; J trimming: 6 bases; junction bases outside the gene matches: 3. The CDR3 contains 13 residues. Germline values: CDR1 LNHNV, CDR2 YYDKDF (reference sequence). Sampling times: baseline, cycle 4 day 1, cycle 7 day 1. Profiled with immunoSEQ multiplex PCR; TCRdb holds only in-frame clones, not every one. In the table there are about 46,000 clones, about 89% of which are singletons. The receptor comes from an adult with an advanced solid tumor such as melanoma, head and neck, liver or kidney cancer. Sequenced material: CD4+ or CD8+ T cells sorted from blood, taken in a trial of the OX40 agonist ivuxolimab. This rearrangement joins TRBV15 to TRBJ2-1; TRBD2 matches 11 bases. The CDR3 coding sequence is TGTGCCACCTTCCTAGCGGGAGGCAATGAGCAGTTCTTC. This sequence encodes CATFLAGGNEQFF. The full variable domain, its missing parts supplied by reference TRBV15 and TRBJ2-1, is DAMVIQNPRYQVTQFGKPVTLSCSQTLNHNVMYWYQQKSSQAPKLLFHYYDKDFNNEADTPDNFQSRRPNTSFCFLDIRSPGLGDTAMYLCATFLAGGNEQFFGPGTRLTVL.